This T cell receptor (beta chain) was documented in a study of T cell changes during pregnancy in multiple sclerosis. Clones were read by immunoSEQ multiplex PCR, and TCRdb kept only the in-frame ones, dropping some. The data hold 70,000 to 80,000 clones, with more than 90% observed a single time. This CDR3 region has 13 residues. The V gene end was trimmed by 9 bases and the J gene end by 8 bases; junction bases not matched to a gene: 9. CDR1 is SGHRS, CDR2 YFSETQ, per germline. The specimen was peripheral blood, collected after pregnancy. The chain uses TRBV5-1 and TRBJ2-2; 8 bases are a match to TRBD2. The sequence was collected from a female donor in good health, enrolled as a control in a pregnancy study. Written as DNA, the CDR3 is TGCGCCACCAAGATAGCGGGACCGGGGGAGCTGTTTTTT. Its protein is CATKIAGPGELFF. The full variable domain, with the rest looked up from reference TRBV5-1 and TRBJ2-2, is KAGVTQTPRYLIKTRGQQVTLSCSPISGHRSVSWYQQTPGQGLQFLFEYFSETQRNKGNFPGRFSGRQFSNSRSEMNVSTLELGDSALYLCATKIAGPGELFFGEGSRLTVL.